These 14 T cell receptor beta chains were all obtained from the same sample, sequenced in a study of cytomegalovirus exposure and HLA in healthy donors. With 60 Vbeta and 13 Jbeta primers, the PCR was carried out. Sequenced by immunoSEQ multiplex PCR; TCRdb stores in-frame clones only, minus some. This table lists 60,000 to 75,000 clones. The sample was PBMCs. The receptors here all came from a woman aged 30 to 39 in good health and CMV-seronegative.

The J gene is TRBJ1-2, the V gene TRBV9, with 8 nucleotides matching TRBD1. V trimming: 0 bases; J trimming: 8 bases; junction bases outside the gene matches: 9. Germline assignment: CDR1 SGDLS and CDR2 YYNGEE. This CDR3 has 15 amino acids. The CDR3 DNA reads TGTGCCAGCAGCGTAGAGCCAGGGACAGGAGCCGGCTACACCTTC. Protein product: CASSVEPGTGAGYTF.

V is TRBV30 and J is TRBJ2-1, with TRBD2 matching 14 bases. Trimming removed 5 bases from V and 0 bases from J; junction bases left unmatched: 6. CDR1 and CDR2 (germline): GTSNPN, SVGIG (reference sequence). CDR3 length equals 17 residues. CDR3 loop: CAWGETSGRGSYNEQFF. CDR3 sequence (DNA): TGTGCCTGGGGTGAGACTAGCGGGAGGGGCTCCTACAATGAGCAGTTCTTC.

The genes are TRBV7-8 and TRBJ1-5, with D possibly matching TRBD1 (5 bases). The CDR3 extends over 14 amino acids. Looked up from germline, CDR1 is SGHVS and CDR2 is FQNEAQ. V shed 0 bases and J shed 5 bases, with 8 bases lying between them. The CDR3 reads CASSLASGYQPQHF. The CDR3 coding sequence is TGTGCCAGCAGCTTAGCGTCAGGGTATCAGCCCCAGCATTTT.

Here the CDR3 reads CASNSGTRSYEQYF. The CDR3 nucleotides are TGCGCCAGCAATTCTGGGACACGCTCCTACGAGCAGTACTTC. The rearrangement joins TRBV5-1 to TRBJ2-7, with D possibly being TRBD1 (6 bases). Between the trimmed V and J ends, which lost 6 bases and 0 bases, there was a span of 13 bases. CDR1 and CDR2 from the germline V gene are SGHRS and YFSETQ. The CDR3 is 14 residues long.

The CDR3 here is CASSVGGFTETQYF. CDR3 sequence (DNA): TGTGCCAGCAGCGTAGGAGGGTTCACAGAGACCCAGTACTTC. The V and J genes are TRBV9 and TRBJ2-5; TRBD2 is a possible D gene (5 bases). Germline loops: CDR1 SGDLS, CDR2 YYNGEE. Between the trimmed V and J ends, which lost 0 bases and 4 bases, there was a span of 10 bases. The CDR3 has 14 residues.

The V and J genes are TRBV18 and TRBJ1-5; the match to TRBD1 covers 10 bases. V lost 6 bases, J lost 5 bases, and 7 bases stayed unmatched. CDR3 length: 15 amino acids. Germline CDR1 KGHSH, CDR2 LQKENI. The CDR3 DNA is TGTGCCAGCTCCCTGACAGGGGGCGCCGATCAGCCCCAGCATTTT. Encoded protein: CASSLTGGADQPQHF. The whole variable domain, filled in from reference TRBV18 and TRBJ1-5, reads NAGVMQNPRHLVRRRGQEARLRCSPMKGHSHVYWYRQLPEEGLKFMVYLQKENIIDESGMPKERFSAEFPKEGPSILRIQQVVRGDSAAYFCASSLTGGADQPQHFGDGTRLSIL.

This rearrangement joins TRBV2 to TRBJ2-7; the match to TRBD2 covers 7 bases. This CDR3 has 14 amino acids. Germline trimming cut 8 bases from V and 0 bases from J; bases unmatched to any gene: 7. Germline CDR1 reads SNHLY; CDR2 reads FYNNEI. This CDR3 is CASGGDSSSYEQYF. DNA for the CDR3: TGTGCCAGCGGGGGGGACTCGAGCTCCTACGAGCAGTACTTC. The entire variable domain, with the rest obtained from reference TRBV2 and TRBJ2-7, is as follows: EPEVTQTPSHQVTQMGQEVILRCVPISNHLYFYWYRQILGQKVEFLVSFYNNEISEKSEIFDDQFSVERPDGSNFTLKIRSTKLEDSAMYFCASGGDSSSYEQYFGPGTRLTVT.

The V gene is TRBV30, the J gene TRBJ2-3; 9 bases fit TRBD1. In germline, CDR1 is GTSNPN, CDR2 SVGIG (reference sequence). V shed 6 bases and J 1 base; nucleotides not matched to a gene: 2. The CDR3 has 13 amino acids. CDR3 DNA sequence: TGTGCCTGCCGGGACAGGGGCACAGATACGCAGTATTTT. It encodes CACRDRGTDTQYF.

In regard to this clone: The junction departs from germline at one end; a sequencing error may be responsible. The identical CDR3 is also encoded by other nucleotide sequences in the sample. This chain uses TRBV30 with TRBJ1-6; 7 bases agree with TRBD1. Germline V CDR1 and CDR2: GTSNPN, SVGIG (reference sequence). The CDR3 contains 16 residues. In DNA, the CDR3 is TGTGCCTGGAGTGTTGGCCCGGGACAGACTAATTCACCCCTACACTTT. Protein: CAWSVGPGQTNSPLHF.

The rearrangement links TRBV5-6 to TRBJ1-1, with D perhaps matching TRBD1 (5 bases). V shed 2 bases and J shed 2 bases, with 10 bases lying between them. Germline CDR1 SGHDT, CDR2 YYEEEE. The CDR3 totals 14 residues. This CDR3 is CASSFRQGNTEAFF. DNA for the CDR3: TGTGCCAGCAGCTTTCGTCAGGGAAACACTGAAGCTTTCTTT.

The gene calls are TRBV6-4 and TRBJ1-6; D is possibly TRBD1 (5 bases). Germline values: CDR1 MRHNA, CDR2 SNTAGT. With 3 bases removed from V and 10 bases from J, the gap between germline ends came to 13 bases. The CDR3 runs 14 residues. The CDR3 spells CASSEETGNSPLHF. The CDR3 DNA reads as TGTGCCAGCAGTGAGGAAACAGGAAACTCACCCCTCCACTTT.

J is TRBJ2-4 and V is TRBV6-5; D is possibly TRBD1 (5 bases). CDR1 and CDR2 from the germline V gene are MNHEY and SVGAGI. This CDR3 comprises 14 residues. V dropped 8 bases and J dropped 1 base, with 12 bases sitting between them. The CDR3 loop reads CASSPGFAKNIQYF. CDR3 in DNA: TGTGCCAGCTCCCCAGGGTTCGCCAAAAACATTCAGTACTTC.

The CDR3 nucleotides are TGTGCCAGCAGCCACCATTGGGAGGCAAACACCGGGGAGCTGTTTTTT. Its protein is CASSHHWEANTGELFF. The chain links TRBV14 to TRBJ2-2; a possible D gene is TRBD2 (6 bases). The CDR3 runs to 16 residues. Germline CDR1 SGHDN, CDR2 FVKESK. Trimming removed 3 bases at V and 2 bases at J, with 13 bases between.

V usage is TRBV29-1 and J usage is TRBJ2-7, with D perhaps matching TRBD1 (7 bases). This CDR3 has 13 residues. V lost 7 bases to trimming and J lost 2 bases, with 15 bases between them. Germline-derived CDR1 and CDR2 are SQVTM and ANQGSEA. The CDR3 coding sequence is TGCAGCGCCAGGGGGGCGACAACCTACGAGCAGTACTTC. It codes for CSARGATTYEQYF.